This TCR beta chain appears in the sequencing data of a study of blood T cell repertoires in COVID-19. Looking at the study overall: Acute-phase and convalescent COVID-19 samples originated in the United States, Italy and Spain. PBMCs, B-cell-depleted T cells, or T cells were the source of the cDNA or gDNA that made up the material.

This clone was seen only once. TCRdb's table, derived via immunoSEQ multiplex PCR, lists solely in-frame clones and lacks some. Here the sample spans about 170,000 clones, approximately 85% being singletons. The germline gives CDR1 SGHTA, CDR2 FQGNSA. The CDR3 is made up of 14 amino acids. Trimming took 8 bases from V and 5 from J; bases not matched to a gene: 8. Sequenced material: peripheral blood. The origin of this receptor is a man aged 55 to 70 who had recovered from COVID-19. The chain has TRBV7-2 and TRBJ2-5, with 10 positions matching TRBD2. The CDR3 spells CASQGAGGPETQYF. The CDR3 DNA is TGTGCCAGCCAGGGAGCGGGGGGGCCGGAGACCCAGTACTTC. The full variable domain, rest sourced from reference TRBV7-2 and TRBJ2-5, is GAGVSQSPSNKVTEKGKDVELRCDPISGHTALYWYRQSLGQGLEFLIYFQGNSAPDKSGLPSDRFSAERTGGSVSTLTIQRTQQEDSAVYLCASQGAGGPETQYFGPGTRLLVL.